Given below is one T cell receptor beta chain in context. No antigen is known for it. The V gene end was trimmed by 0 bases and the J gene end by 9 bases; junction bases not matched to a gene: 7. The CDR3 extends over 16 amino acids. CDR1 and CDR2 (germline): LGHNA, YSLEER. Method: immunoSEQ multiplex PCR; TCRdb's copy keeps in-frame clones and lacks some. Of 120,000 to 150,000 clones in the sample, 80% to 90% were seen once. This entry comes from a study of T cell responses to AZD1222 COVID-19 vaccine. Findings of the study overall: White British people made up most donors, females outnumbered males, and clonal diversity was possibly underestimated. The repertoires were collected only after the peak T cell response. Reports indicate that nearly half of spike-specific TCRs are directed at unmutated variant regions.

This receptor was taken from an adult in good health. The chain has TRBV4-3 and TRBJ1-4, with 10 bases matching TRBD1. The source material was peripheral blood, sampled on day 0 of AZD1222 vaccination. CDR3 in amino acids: CASSQDWDRGRKKLFF. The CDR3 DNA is TGCGCCAGCAGCCAAGATTGGGACAGGGGAAGAAAAAAACTGTTTTTT.